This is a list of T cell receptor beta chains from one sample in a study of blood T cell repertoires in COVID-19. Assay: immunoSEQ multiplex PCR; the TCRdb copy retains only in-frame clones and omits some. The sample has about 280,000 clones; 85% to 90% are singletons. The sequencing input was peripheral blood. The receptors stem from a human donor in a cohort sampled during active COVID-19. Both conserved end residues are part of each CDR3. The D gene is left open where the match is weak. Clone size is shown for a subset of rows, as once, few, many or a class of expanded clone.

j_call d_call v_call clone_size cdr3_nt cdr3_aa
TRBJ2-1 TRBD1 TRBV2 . TGTGCCAGCAGTGGGACAGGGACGTCCTACAATGAGCAGTTCTTC CASSGTGTSYNEQFF
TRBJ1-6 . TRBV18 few TGTGCCAGCTCACCGTTGGGAGAAAGGCGAGGTTCACCCCTCCACTTT CASSPLGERRGSPLHF
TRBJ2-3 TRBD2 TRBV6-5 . TGTGCTACCATGGGGGGACTAGCGTTGGATACGCAGTATTTT CATMGGLALDTQYF
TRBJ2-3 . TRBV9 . TGTGCCAGCAGCGTGTCCGGGAGTAAAGATACGCAGTATTTT CASSVSGSKDTQYF
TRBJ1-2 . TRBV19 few TGTGCCAGTAGTATGGGGCCAGGGCCTAACTATGGCTACACCTTC CASSMGPGPNYGYTF
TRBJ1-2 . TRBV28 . TGTGCCAGCACGGTGGTGAACCGGGAAGGCTACACCTTC CASTVVNREGYTF
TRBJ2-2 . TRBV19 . TGTGCCAGTAGTACCCCCCTCGGGGGGCGATGGGGAAACACCGGGGAGCTGTTTTTT CASSTPLGGRWGNTGELFF
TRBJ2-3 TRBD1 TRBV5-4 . TGTGCCAGCAGCCTAGACAGGGGGCTGGGAAATACGCAGTATTTT CASSLDRGLGNTQYF
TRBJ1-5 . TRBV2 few TGTGCCAGCAGGGCAGGGACTCGCAGCGGACCCCAGCATTTT CASRAGTRSGPQHF
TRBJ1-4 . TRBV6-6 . TGTGCCAGCGCCGACAGGTCCTACAATGAAAAACTGTTTTTT CASADRSYNEKLFF
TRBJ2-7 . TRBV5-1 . TGCGCCAGCAGCTTGGCTTCCCCCGGCGAGCAGTACTTC CASSLASPGEQYF
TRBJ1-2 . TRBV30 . TGTGCCTGGGATACAGGGACTGCAGGGACTAGAGGCTACACCTTC CAWDTGTAGTRGYTF
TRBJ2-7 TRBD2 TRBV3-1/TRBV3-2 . TGTGCCAGCAGCCAAGATGGCCAGCGGGGGTCCTACGAGCAGTACTTC CASSQDGQRGSYEQYF
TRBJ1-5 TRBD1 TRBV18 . TGTGCCAGCTCACCACCCGGGACAGGGAATCAGCCCCAGCATTTT CASSPPGTGNQPQHF
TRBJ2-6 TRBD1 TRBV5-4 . TGTGCCAGCAGCGACAGGGGCTCTGGGGCCAACGTCCTGACTTTC CASSDRGSGANVLTF
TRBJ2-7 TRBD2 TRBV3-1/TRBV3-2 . TGTGCCAGCAGTGCCCTCGGAGGCGGGAGGGGGAACGAGCAGTACTTC CASSALGGGRGNEQYF
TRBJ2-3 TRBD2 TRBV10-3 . TGTGCCATCAGTGAGCGGGGGACTAGCGGGAGCACAGATACGCAGTATTTT CAISERGTSGSTDTQYF
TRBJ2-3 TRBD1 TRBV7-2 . TGTGCCAGCAGCCATCAGACAGGGTCCACAGATACGCAGTATTTT CASSHQTGSTDTQYF
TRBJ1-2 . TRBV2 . TGTGCCAGCAGTGGGACAGCTAACTATGGCTACACCTTC CASSGTANYGYTF
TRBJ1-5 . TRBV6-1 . TGTGCCAGCAGTGAACAGGGGAAGCAGCCCCAGCATTTT CASSEQGKQPQHF
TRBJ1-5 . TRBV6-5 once TGTGCCAGCAGAGGGCGGGGGAGCAATCAGCCCCAGCATTTT CASRGRGSNQPQHF
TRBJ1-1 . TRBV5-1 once TGCGCCAGCAGCTCGATACCGGGGACTAACACTGAAGCTTTCTTT CASSSIPGTNTEAFF
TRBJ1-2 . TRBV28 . TGTGCCAACAGTTTAGCGGCCTATGGCTACACCTTC CANSLAAYGYTF
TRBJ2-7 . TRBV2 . TGTGCCAGCAGTGCACAGCCCATTACTTGGTACGAGCAGTACTTC CASSAQPITWYEQYF
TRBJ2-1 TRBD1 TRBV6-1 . TGTGCCAGCAGTGAAGCTTACGGGGGGACAGGGGGCTACAATGAGCAGTTCTTC CASSEAYGGTGGYNEQFF
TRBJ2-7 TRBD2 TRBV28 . TGTGCCAGCGCCCGAGCGGGAAATCCATCCTACGAGCAGTACTTC CASARAGNPSYEQYF
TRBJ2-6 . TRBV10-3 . TGTGCCACCCGGACAGCCAACGTCCTGACTTTC CATRTANVLTF
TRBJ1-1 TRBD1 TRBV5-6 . TGTGCCAGCAGCAGCCTTACCTCAGGGGGCAGTACTGAAGCTTTCTTT CASSSLTSGGSTEAFF
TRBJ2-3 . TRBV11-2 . TGTGCCAGCAGCTTAGCAAACACAGATACGCAGTATTTT CASSLANTDTQYF
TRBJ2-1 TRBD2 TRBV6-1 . TGTGCCAGCAGTGATCGACTAGCCGGCTCCTACAATGAGCAGTTCTTC CASSDRLAGSYNEQFF
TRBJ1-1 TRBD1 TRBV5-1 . TGCGCCAGCAGACAAAACAGGGGGCCAGCTTTCTTT CASRQNRGPAFF
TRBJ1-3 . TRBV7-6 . TGTGCCAGCAGCTTAAACACTCAGGGTACGGGAAACACCATATATTTT CASSLNTQGTGNTIYF
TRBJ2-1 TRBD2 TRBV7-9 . TGTGCCAGCAGCTTAGCGGGACTAGGTAATAATGAGCAGTTCTTC CASSLAGLGNNEQFF
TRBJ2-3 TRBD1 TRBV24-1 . TGTGCCACCAGTGATCCCCGCGACAGGGGCGGCACAGATACGCAGTATTTT CATSDPRDRGGTDTQYF
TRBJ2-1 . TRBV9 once TGTGCCAGCAGCGTCAGCGGGCTTACCGATGAGCAGTTCTTC CASSVSGLTDEQFF
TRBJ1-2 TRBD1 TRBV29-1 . TGCAGCGGAGGGACAGGGGGCTATGGCTACACCTTC CSGGTGGYGYTF
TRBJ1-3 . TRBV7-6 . TGTGCCAGCAGCTTAGCCCACAGCTCTGGAAACACCATATATTTT CASSLAHSSGNTIYF
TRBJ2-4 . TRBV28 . TGTGCCAGCAGTCCGGAGTTTCTAGCCAAAAACATTCAGTACTTC CASSPEFLAKNIQYF
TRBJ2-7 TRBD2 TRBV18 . TGTGCCAGCTCACCGGCGGGAGGCGAGCAGTACTTC CASSPAGGEQYF
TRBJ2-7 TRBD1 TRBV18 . TGTGCCAGCTCACCAGTGACAGGGACAACGGAGCAGTACTTC CASSPVTGTTEQYF
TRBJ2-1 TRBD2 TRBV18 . TGTGCCAGCTCACCGGGTAGCGGGAGGGTCGCCTACAATGAGCAGTTCTTC CASSPGSGRVAYNEQFF